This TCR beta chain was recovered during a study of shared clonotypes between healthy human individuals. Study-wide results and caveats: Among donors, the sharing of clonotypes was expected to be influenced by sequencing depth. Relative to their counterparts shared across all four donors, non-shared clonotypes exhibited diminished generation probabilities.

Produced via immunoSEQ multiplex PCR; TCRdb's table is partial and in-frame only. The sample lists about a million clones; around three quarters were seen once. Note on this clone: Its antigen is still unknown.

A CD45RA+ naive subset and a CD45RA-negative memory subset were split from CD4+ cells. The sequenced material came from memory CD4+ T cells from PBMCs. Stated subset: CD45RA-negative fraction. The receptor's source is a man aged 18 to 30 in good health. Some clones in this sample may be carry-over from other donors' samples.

In DNA, the CDR3 is TGTGCCAGTGGACCGGGACAGGGGGCTGGTAGAGGAAACACCATATATTTT. Protein sequence: CASGPGQGAGRGNTIYF. The chain combines TRBV19 with TRBJ1-3; TRBD1 matches at 12 bases. V lost 8 bases to trimming and J lost 4 bases; unmatched junction nucleotides: 12. From germline, CDR1 is LNHDA and CDR2 SQIVND (reference sequence). This CDR3 is 17 amino acids long. Together with reference TRBV19 and TRBJ1-3, the CDR3 gives the full variable domain: DGGITQSPKYLFRKEGQNVTLSCEQNLNHDAMYWYRQDPGQGLRLIYYSQIVNDFQKGDIAEGYSVSREKKESFPLTVTSAQKNPTAFYLCASGPGQGAGRGNTIYFGEGSWLTVV.